A selection of T cell receptor beta chains follows, all from one sample in a study of cytomegalovirus exposure and HLA in healthy donors. TCRdb keeps only in-frame clones here, not all; method: immunoSEQ multiplex PCR. This sample's table has about 140,000 clones. Sequenced input: PBMCs. The receptors originated from a male donor in good health and CMV-seronegative. Both conserved end residues are part of each CDR3.

TRBV4-1 CASSQALNNEQFF
TRBV15 CATSREVDSSSYEQYF
TRBV5-8 CASSSPRISYNSPLHF
TRBV19 CASSIDNYSGNTIYF
TRBV29-1 CSVETGNYGYTF
TRBV28 CASKEGGYSNQPQHF
TRBV19 CASSISQETQYF
TRBV28 CATGEVAGGFDQETQYF
TRBV6-6 CASSYIGDNHYGYTF
TRBV25-1 CASRGGSNQPQHF
TRBV29-1 CSVDGGSYGYTF
TRBV10-2 CASSDPRGSIYEQFF
TRBV5-6 CASSLGSGAVGNTIYF
TRBV30 CAWEDRGRPGANVLTF
TRBV2 CASSEGRGGNTIYF
TRBV5-6 CASSLGGQGLSYGYTF
TRBV18 CASSQEGLDLSEQYF
TRBV4-3 CASSQDFASGSETQYF
TRBV5-1 CASTFFTGGDTQYF
TRBV5-8 CASSTEGGALYGELFF
TRBV2 CASEGGVKAFF
TRBV4-1 CASSSAGGAFF
TRBV30 CACSSGGIAYGYTF
TRBV18 CASSPGHLEAFF
TRBV29-1 CSVLSGGTYEQYF
TRBV5-6 CASSLRGIRHNSPLHF
TRBV27 CASSLTSGWGDTGELFF
TRBV7-8 CASSSPIASGNTGELFF
TRBV6-5 CASTRLKTDTQYF
TRBV18 CASSPPRETQYF
TRBV9 CASSPQGLEQFF
TRBV14 CASSFDIYYEQYF
TRBV15 CATSRDIRSDEKLFF
TRBV19 CASSIQGSTEAFF
TRBV6-5 CASSRTSGGTGTQYF
TRBV6-1 CASSVETTQNSPLHF
TRBV19 CASSMPQTAGREKLFF
TRBV5-6 CASSLVGGPAGELFF
TRBV7-8 CASSLVETGSLNEQFF
TRBV28 CASSPNSYEQYF
TRBV9 CASSVTSRTGRTPLHF
TRBV7-2 CASSLGQGAGNTIYF
TRBV9 CASSVVEGIAGNTIYF
TRBV19 CASSIPQGTYNEQFF
TRBV5-1 CASSFSGQNAEAFF
TRBV6-1 CASSEASTGETQYF
TRBV11-1 CASTRAWTGELFF
TRBV5-1 CASSLATGEDGYTF
TRBV4-2 CASAQTSGRGETQYF
TRBV6-1 CASTLRADNEQFF
TRBV7-9 CASTEQGYTEAFF
TRBV7-6 CASSNRLADTQYF
TRBV18 CASSSTEIYGYTF